One and the same sample provided the 19 T cell receptor beta chains below, sequenced in a study of T cells of healthy individuals. TCRdb re-called the 5' RACE reads through MiXCR, storing one row per CDR3 protein. The profile shows 40,000 to 45,000 distinct CDR3 sequences, about 5% of them singletons. The receptors derive from a human donor in good health.

Many counts were recorded for this clonotype. The chain has TRBV7-8 and TRBJ2-1; D is perhaps TRBD1 or TRBD2 (5 bases each). This CDR3 comprises 15 residues. Germline CDR1 is SGHVS and CDR2 is FQNEAQ. The germline V and J ends were trimmed by 1 base and 4 bases, with 11 bases remaining between them. The CDR3 region is CASSLGWDGYNEQFF. The CDR3 DNA reads as TGTGCCAGCAGCTTAGGTTGGGACGGATACAATGAGCAGTTCTTC.

This clonotype was detected a few times. The V gene is TRBV2, the J gene TRBJ1-1; 7 bases align to TRBD1. J lost 4 bases, V lost 6 bases, and 2 bases had no gene match. Germline values: CDR1 SNHLY, CDR2 FYNNEI. The CDR3 has 12 residues. The CDR3 DNA follows: TGTGCCAGCAGCCGACAGGGCACTGAAGCTTTCTTT. This translates into CASSRQGTEAFF.

There are many counts of this clonotype. The gene calls are TRBV29-1 and TRBJ1-1, with a tentative D call TRBD1 (5 bases). This CDR3 is built from 14 residues. The germline V gene encodes CDR1 SQVTM and CDR2 ANQGSEA. V dropped 6 bases and J dropped 4 bases, with 18 bases sitting between them. CDR3 protein: CSVIRDGGGTEAFF. The CDR3 DNA follows: TGCAGCGTCATCCGGGACGGGGGGGGCACTGAAGCTTTCTTT.

With regard to this clonotype: The junction departs from germline at one end; a sequencing error may be responsible. The V gene is TRBV2, the J gene TRBJ2-5; D possibly corresponds to TRBD1 (6 bases). CDR1 SNHLY and CDR2 FYNNEI come from the germline V gene. This CDR3 has 13 amino acids. The CDR3 here is CASTEGGPETQYF. The CDR3 DNA reads TGTGCCAGCACTGAAGGGGGACCAGAGACCCAGTACTTC.

In its sample, this clonotype was seen a few times. The rearrangement links TRBV11-2 to TRBJ2-3; 8 bases map to TRBD2. The CDR3 length is 13 residues. CDR1 SGHAT and CDR2 FQNNGV come from the germline V gene. The ends lost 6 bases at V and 6 bases at J; junction bases unmatched: 5. The CDR3 region is CASSRGGQDTQYF. CDR3 DNA: TGTGCCAGCAGTCGGGGGGGCCAGGATACGCAGTATTTT.

This clonotype was picked up many times. This chain joins TRBV6-1 and TRBJ1-5; D is possibly TRBD1 (6 bases). CDR3 length equals 17 residues. Between the trimmed V and J ends, which lost 2 bases and 1 base, there was a span of 15 bases. CDR1 is MNHNS, CDR2 SASEGT, per germline. CDR3 region: CASSERGTWLSNQPQHF. CDR3 nucleotides: TGTGCCAGCAGTGAAAGGGGGACATGGCTGAGCAATCAGCCCCAGCATTTT.

This clonotype was observed at least ten times. V gene TRBV5-1 combines with J gene TRBJ2-5; TRBD1 might be the D (6 bases). The germline V gene has CDR1 SGHRS and CDR2 YFSETQ. The CDR3 length is 14 residues. V lost 5 bases, J lost 4 bases, and 15 bases lay in between. In DNA form, the CDR3 reads TGCGCCAGCAGACCCGGTCTAGGGGGAGAGACCCAGTACTTC. As protein: CASRPGLGGETQYF.

This clonotype was recorded many times. The genes are TRBV5-5 and TRBJ2-7; weak D call: TRBD2 (6 bases). Germline-derived CDR1 and CDR2 are SGHKS and YYEKEE (reference sequence). Trimming stripped 3 bases from V and 3 bases from J, with 16 bases between. The CDR3 contains 15 residues. CDR3 region: CASSWPQAGSYEQYF. In DNA, the CDR3 is TGTGCCAGCAGCTGGCCCCAGGCGGGAAGCTACGAGCAGTACTTC.

This clonotype appeared a few times. This chain uses TRBV4-1 with TRBJ2-3, with D possibly matching TRBD2 (6 bases). The ends were cut back, 3 bases at V and 2 bases at J, with 15 bases in the middle. Germline lookup yields CDR1 MGHRA and CDR2 YSYEKL. This CDR3 spans 16 amino acids. This CDR3 is CASSQPVADTTDTQYF. The CDR3 DNA is TGCGCCAGCAGCCAGCCGGTAGCGGATACCACAGATACGCAGTATTTT.

This clonotype was observed many times. This chain uses TRBV5-1 with TRBJ2-1, with TRBD2 identical over 12 bases. The V and J ends lost 3 bases and 8 bases, in that order; junction bases with no gene match: 6. CDR1 and CDR2 from the germline V gene are SGHRS and YFSETQ. The CDR3 is 15 residues long. Written as DNA, the CDR3 is TGCGCCAGCAGCTGGACTAGCGGGGCCGTGTATGAGCAGTTCTTC. This sequence encodes CASSWTSGAVYEQFF.

This clonotype has at least ten counts. The chain links TRBV18 to TRBJ1-6, with D unclear. This CDR3 is built from 13 residues. Germline CDR1 is KGHSH and CDR2 is LQKENI. The ends were cut back, 3 bases at V and 7 bases at J, with 7 bases in the middle. The CDR3 spells CASSPARNSPLHF. CDR3 nucleotides: TGTGCCAGCTCACCCGCGAGGAATTCACCCCTCCACTTT.

This clonotype was counted at least ten times. This rearrangement joins TRBV18 to TRBJ1-1; no firm D call. Germline CDR1 is KGHSH and CDR2 is LQKENI. The V and J ends lost 1 base and 0 bases respectively, with 12 bases between them. The CDR3 extends over 16 amino acids. Written as DNA, the CDR3 is TGTGCCAGCTCACCACGATCGGGCACGATGAACACTGAAGCTTTCTTT. As protein: CASSPRSGTMNTEAFF.

This clonotype was found a few times. The chain links TRBV18 to TRBJ2-1; TRBD2 matches 14 bases. Germline V gene data show CDR1 as KGHSH and CDR2 as LQKENI. With 4 bases clipped from V and 1 base from J, the junction kept 3 bases outside the gene matches. The CDR3 is 17 residues long. The CDR3 loop is CASSLRTSGGSYNEQFF. The DNA for the CDR3 is TGTGCCAGCTCACTCAGGACTAGCGGGGGGTCCTACAATGAGCAGTTCTTC.

This chain joins TRBV3-1 and TRBJ2-5, with D perhaps TRBD1 (6 bases). Per the germline V gene, CDR1 is LGHDT and CDR2 is YNNKEL (reference sequence). The V end was cut by 4 bases, the J end by 1 base, with 16 bases between. The CDR3 totals 16 residues. CDR3 DNA sequence: TGTGCCAGCAGCCTCAAGAAGGGACACCTCCAAGAGACCCAGTACTTC. It codes for CASSLKKGHLQETQYF.

The chain joins TRBV5-1 to TRBJ2-1; 8 nucleotides align to TRBD2. Trimming cost V 5 bases and J 5 bases; bases outside gene matches: 6. This CDR3 has 14 residues. Germline CDR1 is SGHRS and CDR2 is YFSETQ. For the CDR3, the DNA is TGCGCCAGCAGTCAAGGACTAGCTCACAATGAGCAGTTCTTC. It translates to CASSQGLAHNEQFF. The whole variable domain, remainder taken from reference TRBV5-1 and TRBJ2-1, is KAGVTQTPRYLIKTRGQQVTLSCSPISGHRSVSWYQQTPGQGLQFLFEYFSETQRNKGNFPGRFSGRQFSNSRSEMNVSTLELGDSALYLCASSQGLAHNEQFFGPGTRLTVL.

The table lists this clonotype with many counts. The J gene is TRBJ1-1, the V gene TRBV25-1; D is undetermined. This CDR3 comprises 12 residues. V was pared by 3 bases and J by 2 bases, with 4 bases between. Germline CDR1 and CDR2: MGHDK and SYGVNS. The CDR3 protein is CASSELNTEAFF. Written as DNA, the CDR3 is TGTGCCAGCAGTGAGCTAAACACTGAAGCTTTCTTT. Looking up the rest from reference TRBV25-1 and TRBJ1-1 gives the full variable domain: EADIYQTPRYLVIGTGKKITLECSQTMGHDKMYWYQQDPGMELHLIHYSYGVNSTEKGDLSSESTVSRIRTEHFPLTLESARPSHTSQYLCASSELNTEAFFGQGTRLTVV.

In this sample, this clonotype turned up many times. The genes are TRBV4-1 and TRBJ2-7, with D possibly TRBD2 on 5 matching bases. Germline loops: CDR1 MGHRA, CDR2 YSYEKL. There are 17 residues in the CDR3. Deletions cut 2 bases from V and 1 base from J, with 18 bases between. CDR3 coding DNA: TGCGCCAGCAGCCAATGGTGGGTCGGGGTTCAGTCCTACGAGCAGTACTTC. Translation gives CASSQWWVGVQSYEQYF.

The table lists this clonotype with many counts. The CDR3 bases are TGTGCCAGCAGTGTACCGGGACAGCCCCAGCATTTT. This gives the protein CASSVPGQPQHF. The rearrangement uses TRBV12-3 or TRBV12-4 and TRBJ1-5, with D unclear. Trimming removed 5 bases at V and 7 bases at J, with 9 bases between. This CDR3 contains 12 residues.

This clonotype was counted between two and nine times. The chain carries TRBV19 and TRBJ2-5; D tentatively fits TRBD1 or TRBD2 (6 bases each). Germline-derived CDR1 and CDR2 are LNHDA and SQIVND (reference sequence). This CDR3 comprises 16 residues. Trimming removed 5 bases from V and 1 base from J, with 17 bases in between. CDR3 loop: CASSFALGGSQETQYF. The CDR3 DNA reads TGTGCCAGTAGTTTCGCGTTAGGGGGGTCCCAAGAGACCCAGTACTTC.